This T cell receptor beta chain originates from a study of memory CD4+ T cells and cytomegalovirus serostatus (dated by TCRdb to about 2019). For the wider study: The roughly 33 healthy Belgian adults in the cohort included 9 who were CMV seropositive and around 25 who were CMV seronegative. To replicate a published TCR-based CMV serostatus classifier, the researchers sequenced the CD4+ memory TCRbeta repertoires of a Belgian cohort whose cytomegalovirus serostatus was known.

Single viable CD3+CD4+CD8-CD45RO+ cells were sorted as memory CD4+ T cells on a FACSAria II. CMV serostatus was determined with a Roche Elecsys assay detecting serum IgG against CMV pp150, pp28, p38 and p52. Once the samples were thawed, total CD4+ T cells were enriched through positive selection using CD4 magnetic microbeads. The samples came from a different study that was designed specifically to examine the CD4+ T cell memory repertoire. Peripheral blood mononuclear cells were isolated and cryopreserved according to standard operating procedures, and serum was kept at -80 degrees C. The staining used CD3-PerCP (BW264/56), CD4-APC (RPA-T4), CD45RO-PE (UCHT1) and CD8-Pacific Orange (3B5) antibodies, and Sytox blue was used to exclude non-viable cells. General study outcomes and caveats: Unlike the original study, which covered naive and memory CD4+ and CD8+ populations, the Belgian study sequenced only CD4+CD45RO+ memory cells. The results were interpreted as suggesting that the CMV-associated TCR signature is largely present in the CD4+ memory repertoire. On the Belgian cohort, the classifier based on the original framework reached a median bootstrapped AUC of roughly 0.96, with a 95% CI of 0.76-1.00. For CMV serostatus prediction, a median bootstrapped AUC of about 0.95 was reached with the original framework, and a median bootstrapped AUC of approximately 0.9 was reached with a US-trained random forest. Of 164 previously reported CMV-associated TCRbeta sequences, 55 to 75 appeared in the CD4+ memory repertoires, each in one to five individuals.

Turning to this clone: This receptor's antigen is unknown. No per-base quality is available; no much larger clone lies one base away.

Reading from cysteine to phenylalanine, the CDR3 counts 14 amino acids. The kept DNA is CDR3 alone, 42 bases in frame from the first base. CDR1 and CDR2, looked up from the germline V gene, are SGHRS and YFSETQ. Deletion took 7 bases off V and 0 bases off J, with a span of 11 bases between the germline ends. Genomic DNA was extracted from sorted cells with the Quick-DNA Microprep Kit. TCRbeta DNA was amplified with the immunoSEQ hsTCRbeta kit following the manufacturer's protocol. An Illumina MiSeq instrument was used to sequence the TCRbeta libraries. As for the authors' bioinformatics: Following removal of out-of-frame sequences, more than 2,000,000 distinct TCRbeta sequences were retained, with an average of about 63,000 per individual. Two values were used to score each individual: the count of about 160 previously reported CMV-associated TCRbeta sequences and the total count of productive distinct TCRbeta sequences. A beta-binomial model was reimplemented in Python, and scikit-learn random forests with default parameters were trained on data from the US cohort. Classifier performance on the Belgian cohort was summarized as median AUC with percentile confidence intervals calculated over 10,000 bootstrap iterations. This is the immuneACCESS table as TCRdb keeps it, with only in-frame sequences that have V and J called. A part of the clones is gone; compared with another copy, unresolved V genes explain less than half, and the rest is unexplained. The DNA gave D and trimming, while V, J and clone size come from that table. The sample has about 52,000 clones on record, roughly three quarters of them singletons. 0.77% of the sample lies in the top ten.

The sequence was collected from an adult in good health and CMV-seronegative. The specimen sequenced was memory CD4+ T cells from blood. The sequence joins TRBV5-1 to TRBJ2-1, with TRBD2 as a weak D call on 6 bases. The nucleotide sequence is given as TGCGCCAGCTCGGGGGAAAGCTCCTACAATGAGCAGTTCTTC. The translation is CASSGESSYNEQFF. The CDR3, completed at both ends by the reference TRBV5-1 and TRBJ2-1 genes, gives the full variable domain KAGVTQTPRYLIKTRGQQVTLSCSPISGHRSVSWYQQTPGQGLQFLFEYFSETQRNKGNFPGRFSGRQFSNSRSEMNVSTLELGDSALYLCASSGESSYNEQFFGPGTRLTVL.